A single sample gave rise to the 31 T cell receptor beta chains below, sequenced in a study of cytomegalovirus exposure and HLA in healthy donors. PCR involved 60 Vbeta and 13 Jbeta primers. Sequencing was performed with immunoSEQ multiplex PCR; in TCRdb, only in-frame clones are kept and a portion is missing. Of around 210,000 clones detected, 75% to 90% appear once; the ten largest clones hold roughly 2.5%. The specimen sequenced was PBMCs. These receptor sequences come from a woman aged 40 to 50 in good health and CMV-seronegative.

V and J are TRBV9 and TRBJ1-1, with TRBD1 as a possible D gene (5 bases). The CDR3 consists of 14 residues. The V end lost 3 bases, the J end lost 11 bases, and 20 bases lay between the germline ends. CDR1 and CDR2 from the germline V gene are SGDLS and YYNGEE. The CDR3 DNA sequence: TGTGCCAGCAGCGCGGGGGGGACCGAGCCTCAGGCTTTCTTT. This encodes CASSAGGTEPQAFF.

V is TRBV9 and J is TRBJ1-5; D unclear. The CDR3 runs to 14 residues. Germline V gives CDR1 SGDLS, CDR2 YYNGEE. V was trimmed by 5 bases and J by 0 bases, leaving 9 bases between them. In nucleotides, the CDR3 is TGTGCCAGCAGTTACCGGGATAGCAATCAGCCCCAGCATTTT. Its protein is CASSYRDSNQPQHF.

The V call is TRBV5-1, the J call TRBJ2-5, with TRBD1 identical over 7 bases. CDR3 length: 15 amino acids. In germline, CDR1 is SGHRS, CDR2 YFSETQ. The V and J ends lost 4 bases and 5 bases, in that order; junction bases with no gene match: 11. The CDR3 loop is CASSIGVGGSETQYF. CDR3 bases: TGCGCCAGCAGCATTGGTGTAGGGGGCTCGGAGACCCAGTACTTC.

This clone was seen only once. The gene calls are TRBV6-5 and TRBJ2-5; 10 positions agree with TRBD1. The end of the DNA aligns better with TRBJ2-7, so the J call may be wrong. Germline-derived CDR1 and CDR2 are MNHEY and SVGAGI. The CDR3 is made up of 14 amino acids. CDR3 residues: CASRVGQGAYEQYF. The CDR3 coding sequence is TGTGCCAGCAGGGTTGGACAGGGGGCCTACGAGCAGTACTTC.

This chain links TRBV19 with TRBJ1-2, with TRBD1 as a possible D gene (6 bases). The CDR3 has 13 residues. Germline assignment: CDR1 LNHDA and CDR2 SQIVND (reference sequence). The V gene lost 7 bases and the J gene lost 2 bases, with 11 bases spanning the gap. This CDR3 is CASTYTGNYGYTF. The CDR3 nucleotides read TGTGCCAGTACGTATACAGGGAACTATGGCTACACCTTC.

V gene TRBV19 combines with J gene TRBJ2-2; 8 nucleotides match TRBD1. The V gene's germline CDR1 is LNHDA and CDR2 SQIVND (reference sequence). The CDR3 extends over 17 amino acids. V dropped 3 bases and J dropped 5; count of bases not matched to a gene: 11. The CDR3 nucleotides read TGTGCCAGTAGTATGGGGACAGGTAGTATTGGGACCGGGGAGCTGTTTTTT. Its protein product is CASSMGTGSIGTGELFF.

The chain carries TRBV4-2 and TRBJ2-5; 9 bases line up with TRBD1. Germline-derived CDR1 and CDR2 are LGHNA and YNFKEQ. After removal of 7 bases from V and 5 bases from J, the junction contained 8 bases not matched to a gene. The CDR3 sequence is 14 residues long. DNA of the CDR3: TGTGCCAGCACCAACAGGGGGCGAGGGGAGACCCAGTACTTC. Protein: CASTNRGRGETQYF.

The V call is TRBV25-1, the J call TRBJ1-1; 7 bases agree with TRBD1. Looked up from germline, CDR1 is MGHDK and CDR2 is SYGVNS. Trimming cost V 4 bases and J 1 base; bases outside gene matches: 3. The length of the CDR3 is 14 residues. The CDR3 reads CASSATGANTEAFF. The DNA for the CDR3 is TGTGCCAGCAGTGCCACAGGGGCGAACACTGAAGCTTTCTTT. Supplemented by reference TRBV25-1 and TRBJ1-1, the full variable domain reads EADIYQTPRYLVIGTGKKITLECSQTMGHDKMYWYQQDPGMELHLIHYSYGVNSTEKGDLSSESTVSRIRTEHFPLTLESARPSHTSQYLCASSATGANTEAFFGQGTRLTVV.

This sequence joins TRBV29-1 and TRBJ2-6; D gene uncertain. CDR1 SQVTM and CDR2 ANQGSEA come from the germline V gene. This CDR3 is built from 14 residues. Trimming left V 7 bases short and J 0 bases short, with 10 bases between. CDR3 sequence reads: CSAGSGSGANVLTF. The CDR3 DNA reads TGCAGCGCTGGCTCGGGCTCTGGGGCCAACGTCCTGACTTTC.

The rearrangement uses TRBV19 and TRBJ1-6, with TRBD1 matching over 10 bases. In germline, CDR1 is LNHDA, CDR2 SQIVND (reference sequence). The CDR3 has 15 residues. Germline trimming cut 5 bases from V and 8 bases from J; bases unmatched to any gene: 6. The CDR3 coding sequence is TGTGCCAGTAGTGCATGGGACAGGGGAGATTCACCCCTCCACTTT. Its translation is CASSAWDRGDSPLHF.

This clone is a singleton in its sample. The chain employs TRBV7-2 and TRBJ1-4; 7 nucleotides align to TRBD1. The trim removed 0 bases at V and 7 bases at J, leaving 5 bases unmatched. This CDR3 region has 15 residues. Germline loops: CDR1 SGHTA, CDR2 FQGNSA. The CDR3 spells CASSLAYRGAEKLFF. The DNA of the CDR3 is TGTGCCAGCAGCTTAGCGTACAGGGGCGCTGAAAAACTGTTTTTT.

This chain connects TRBV29-1 to TRBJ2-1; D possibly corresponds to TRBD2 (6 bases). Trimming removed 4 bases at V and 6 bases at J, with 19 bases between. The CDR3 consists of 15 residues. Germline V gives CDR1 SQVTM, CDR2 ANQGSEA. The CDR3 region is CSVAPPGDFVNEQFF. In DNA form, the CDR3 reads TGCAGCGTTGCTCCCCCGGGAGACTTTGTCAATGAGCAGTTCTTC.

The V gene is TRBV2, the J gene TRBJ1-4, with TRBD1 as a possible D gene (6 bases). CDR1 SNHLY and CDR2 FYNNEI come from the germline V gene. This CDR3 comprises 15 residues. The V and J ends lost 3 bases and 5 bases respectively, with 13 bases between them. The CDR3 DNA reads as TGTGCCAGCAGTGACCAATTGGGGACAAATGAAAAACTGTTTTTT. Encoded protein: CASSDQLGTNEKLFF.

A remark on this clone: Other DNA sequences from this sample encode an identical CDR3 as well. This sequence joins TRBV7-3 and TRBJ2-1; tentative D call: TRBD2 (6 bases). V was pared by 2 bases and J by 1 base, with 9 bases between. This CDR3 has 15 residues. Germline V gene sequence: CDR1 SGHTA, CDR2 FQGTGA. This CDR3 reads CASSLGGTSYNEQFF. The DNA for the CDR3 is TGTGCCAGCAGCTTAGGGGGGACGTCCTACAATGAGCAGTTCTTC.

The V gene is TRBV28, the J gene TRBJ2-5, with TRBD2 identical over 9 bases. The V gene's germline CDR1 is MDHEN and CDR2 SYDVKM. This CDR3 contains 17 residues. Germline trimming cut 0 bases from V and 0 bases from J; bases unmatched to any gene: 5. DNA for the CDR3: TGTGCCAGCAGTTTATGGAGGGCGGGAGGGAACCAAGAGACCCAGTACTTC. Its translation: CASSLWRAGGNQETQYF.

This clone was seen more than once but under ten times. The V gene is TRBV7-2, the J gene TRBJ1-5; 7 bases agree with TRBD1. The V segment lost 4 bases and the J segment 0 bases; nucleotides outside the gene matches: 6. Per germline, CDR1 SGHTA and CDR2 FQGNSA. The CDR3 length is 16 residues. The CDR3 DNA is TGTGCCAGCAGCTCAACAGGGGTCAATAGCAATCAGCCCCAGCATTTT. This translates into CASSSTGVNSNQPQHF.

V is TRBV29-1 and J is TRBJ2-7; 14 bases agree with TRBD2. The germline V gene has CDR1 SQVTM and CDR2 ANQGSEA. The junction had 13 bases not matched to a gene; V was cut back by 7 bases and J by 2 bases. CDR3 length equals 17 residues. The CDR3 DNA reads as TGCAGCGCTCTACTACAGACTAGCGGGAGGGCTGCCTACGAGCAGTACTTC. Residues: CSALLQTSGRAAYEQYF.

In its sample, this clone was seen once. The CDR3 DNA sequence: TGTGCCAGCAGCTTAATGACAGGGGGCGCGGGGGAGCAGTTCTTC. Protein: CASSLMTGGAGEQFF. The V and J genes are TRBV5-6 and TRBJ2-1; TRBD1 aligns across 10 bases. The V and J ends lost 2 bases and 10 bases, in that order; junction bases with no gene match: 9. Germline V lookup: CDR1 SGHDT, CDR2 YYEEEE. The CDR3 has 15 residues.

The chain has TRBV15 and TRBJ2-5, with a possible D match to TRBD1 (5 bases). This CDR3 region has 14 residues. With 1 base removed from V and 1 base from J, the gap between germline ends came to 7 bases. Germline V lookup: CDR1 LNHNV, CDR2 YYDKDF (reference sequence). The CDR3 sequence: CATSRADSQETQYF. CDR3 nucleotides: TGTGCCACCAGCAGAGCCGACAGCCAAGAGACCCAGTACTTC.

The chain is built from TRBV4-1 and TRBJ2-5; 8 bases agree with TRBD2. TRBJ2-7 matches the DNA end more closely, so the J call is doubtful. Germline-derived CDR1 and CDR2 are MGHRA and YSYEKL. CDR3 length equals 16 residues. DNA of the CDR3: TGCGCCAGCAGCTTAGAGCGGGAGAGGGCAGATTACGAGCAGTACTTC. This sequence encodes CASSLERERADYEQYF.

The chain has TRBV5-1 and TRBJ2-5, with 9 bases lining up with TRBD1. Trimming removed 6 bases from V and 4 bases from J; junction bases left unmatched: 4. CDR3 size: 13 residues. Germline values: CDR1 SGHRS, CDR2 YFSETQ. The CDR3 DNA reads as TGCGCCAGCACCACAGGGGGCGGAGAGACCCAGTACTTC. As protein: CASTTGGGETQYF.

This clone appeared once. The chain links TRBV27 to TRBJ1-5; 7 bases fit TRBD1. V lost 5 bases and J lost 0; bases outside the gene matches: 13. Germline assignment: CDR1 MNHEY and CDR2 SMNVEV (reference sequence). This CDR3 region has 18 residues. CDR3 nucleotides: TGTGCCAGCAGTACTAATCGGCGGGACAGACATAGCAATCAGCCCCAGCATTTT. It codes for CASSTNRRDRHSNQPQHF.

This clone was seen a handful of times. This chain uses TRBV6-6 with TRBJ1-2; perhaps TRBD1 as D (6 bases). The CDR3 is 14 residues long. Germline V gene lookup returns CDR1 MNHNY and CDR2 SVGAGI (reference sequence). V gave up 6 bases and J gave up 2 bases, with 13 bases separating them. This CDR3 is CASSLLRGNYGYTF. The CDR3 DNA sequence: TGTGCCAGCAGCCTGCTTAGGGGGAACTATGGCTACACCTTC.

V is TRBV7-9 and J is TRBJ2-7, with 7 bases lining up with TRBD2. The CDR3 totals 15 residues. The trim removed 5 bases at V and 1 base at J, leaving 8 bases unmatched. Germline CDR1 and CDR2: SEHNR and FQNEAQ (reference sequence). DNA for the CDR3: TGTGCCAGCAGCCCCCGGGGAGCGGGATCCTACGAGCAGTACTTC. Amino acid sequence: CASSPRGAGSYEQYF.

The chain carries TRBV29-1 and TRBJ2-1; D is possibly TRBD2 (5 bases). The V and J ends lost 5 bases and 0 bases respectively, with 11 bases between them. The CDR3 extends over 14 amino acids. CDR1 SQVTM and CDR2 ANQGSEA come from the germline V gene. The CDR3 sequence: CSVQSGSSYNEQFF. DNA for the CDR3: TGCAGCGTTCAATCGGGGAGCTCCTACAATGAGCAGTTCTTC.

The genes are TRBV19 and TRBJ2-2; tentative D call: TRBD1 (5 bases). The V gene's germline CDR1 is LNHDA and CDR2 SQIVND (reference sequence). V was pared by 5 bases and J by 5 bases, with 24 bases between. The CDR3 runs 18 residues. CDR3 sequence reads: CASSLGQGGIDWTGELFF. For the CDR3, the DNA is TGTGCCAGTAGTTTAGGTCAGGGTGGTATTGATTGGACCGGGGAGCTGTTTTTT. The complete variable domain, with remaining parts taken from reference TRBV19 and TRBJ2-2, reads DGGITQSPKYLFRKEGQNVTLSCEQNLNHDAMYWYRQDPGQGLRLIYYSQIVNDFQKGDIAEGYSVSREKKESFPLTVTSAQKNPTAFYLCASSLGQGGIDWTGELFFGEGSRLTVL.

CDR3 sequence (DNA): TGTGCCAGCAGGACAGACCATAGGACTGAAGCTTTCTTT. It translates to CASRTDHRTEAFF. The V call is TRBV28, the J call TRBJ1-1, with D possibly TRBD1 on 5 matching bases. V was clipped by 6 bases and J by 5 bases, with 13 bases between them. This CDR3 spans 13 amino acids. Per the germline V gene, CDR1 is MDHEN and CDR2 is SYDVKM. The full variable domain, rest sourced from reference TRBV28 and TRBJ1-1, is DVKVTQSSRYLVKRTGEKVFLECVQDMDHENMFWYRQDPGLGLRLIYFSYDVKMKEKGDIPEGYSVSREKKERFSLILESASTNQTSMYLCASRTDHRTEAFFGQGTRLTVV.

The chain has TRBV7-8 and TRBJ2-1; TRBD2 matches 8 bases. Germline trimming cut 6 bases from V and 3 bases from J; bases unmatched to any gene: 10. This CDR3 is built from 16 residues. Germline-derived CDR1 and CDR2 are SGHVS and FQNEAQ. The CDR3 DNA follows: TGTGCCAGCAGGCAAAGAAGCGGGAGCTTCTACAATGAGCAGTTCTTC. As protein: CASRQRSGSFYNEQFF. Combining the CDR3 with reference TRBV7-8 and TRBJ2-1 gives the whole variable domain GAGVSQSPRYKVAKRGQDVALRCDPISGHVSLFWYQQALGQGPEFLTYFQNEAQLDKSGLPSDRFFAERPEGSVSTLKIQRTQQEDSAVYLCASRQRSGSFYNEQFFGPGTRLTVL.

V gene TRBV5-1 combines with J gene TRBJ1-2, with D tentatively TRBD1 (5 bases). V shed 1 base and J shed 4 bases, with 8 bases lying between them. Germline CDR1 and CDR2: SGHRS and YFSETQ. This CDR3 comprises 13 residues. For the CDR3, the DNA is TGCGCCAGCAGCTTGATGGGGGGCTATGGCTACACCTTC. Its translation is CASSLMGGYGYTF.

The chain recombines TRBV5-6 with TRBJ2-5, with TRBD2 identical over 7 bases. V lost 5 bases to trimming and J lost 7 bases; unmatched junction nucleotides: 8. This CDR3 region has 13 residues. CDR1 and CDR2 from the germline V gene are SGHDT and YYEEEE. CDR3 nucleotide sequence: TGTGCCAGCAGGTACCGGGGGGTGGTGACCCAGTACTTC. As protein: CASRYRGVVTQYF.

Here the CDR3 DNA reads TGTGCCAGCAGTTCCGATACTATCCTCTACGAGCAGTACTTC. It codes for CASSSDTILYEQYF. The chain uses TRBV28 and TRBJ2-7; D remains unclear. The ends were cut back, 4 bases at V and 3 bases at J, with 13 bases in the middle. This CDR3 contains 14 residues. Germline-derived CDR1 and CDR2 are MDHEN and SYDVKM.